This entry lists 13 T cell receptor beta chains sequenced from one sample in a study of cytomegalovirus exposure and HLA in healthy donors. PCR was performed using 60 Vbeta and 13 Jbeta primers. Assay: immunoSEQ multiplex PCR; the TCRdb copy retains only in-frame clones and omits some. The repertoire has 140,000 to 150,000 clones, about 82% of them found once; the top ten carry about 3.4%. Sequenced input: PBMCs. The source is a male donor in good health and CMV-seronegative.

The rearrangement joins TRBV2 to TRBJ2-2; 8 bases are a match to TRBD1. Germline V lookup: CDR1 SNHLY, CDR2 FYNNEI. V was pared by 3 bases and J by 1 base, with 1 base of the junction left unmatched. The CDR3 runs 15 residues. The CDR3 DNA follows: TGTGCCAGCAGTGATGGGACAGGGAACACCGGGGAGCTGTTTTTT. Encoded protein: CASSDGTGNTGELFF.

J is TRBJ2-7 and V is TRBV9; the match to TRBD1 covers 7 bases. The length of the CDR3 is 13 residues. V was pared by 4 bases and J by 0 bases, with 1 base of the junction left unmatched. Germline CDR1 SGDLS, CDR2 YYNGEE. The CDR3: CASSPGGSYEQYF. CDR3 in DNA: TGTGCCAGCAGCCCAGGGGGCTCCTACGAGCAGTACTTC.

The V gene is TRBV5-6, the J gene TRBJ2-7; 7 bases align to TRBD2. The V segment lost 0 bases and the J segment 2 bases; nucleotides outside the gene matches: 5. This CDR3 is built from 15 residues. CDR1 and CDR2 from the germline V gene are SGHDT and YYEEEE. The CDR3 region is CASSLGPGGTYEQYF. The CDR3 DNA reads TGTGCCAGCAGCTTGGGTCCGGGGGGAACCTACGAGCAGTACTTC.

The chain combines TRBV19 with TRBJ1-3; possible D gene TRBD1, 5 bases. Deletions cut 4 bases from V and 0 bases from J, with 13 bases between. The CDR3 contains 16 residues. Germline CDR1 and CDR2: LNHDA and SQIVND (reference sequence). The CDR3 DNA reads TGTGCCAGTAGTACGTACCTACAGGTCTCTGGAAACACCATATATTTT. This encodes CASSTYLQVSGNTIYF.

The chain carries TRBV9 and TRBJ2-7; no definite D call. The CDR3 totals 14 residues. Trimming left V 0 bases short and J 6 bases short, with 13 bases between. The germline gives CDR1 SGDLS, CDR2 YYNGEE. The CDR3 here is CASSVGQSSSEQYF. The CDR3 DNA sequence: TGTGCCAGCAGCGTAGGGCAGTCGTCCAGCGAGCAGTACTTC. The entire variable domain, with the rest obtained from reference TRBV9 and TRBJ2-7, is as follows: DSGVTQTPKHLITATGQRVTLRCSPRSGDLSVYWYQQSLDQGLQFLIQYYNGEERAKGNILERFSAQQFPDLHSELNLSSLELGDSALYFCASSVGQSSSEQYFGPGTRLTVT.

This chain links TRBV13 with TRBJ2-5; possibly TRBD1 for D (5 bases). The J call may not be correct, given that the DNA end is closer to TRBJ2-7. The CDR3 totals 13 residues. Per germline, CDR1 PRHDT and CDR2 FYEKMQ (reference sequence). The CDR3 nucleotides read TGTGCCAGCAGCCAGGGAAATTCCTACGAGCAGTACTTC. This codes for CASSQGNSYEQYF.

This clone has just a few counts. The chain is built from TRBV27 and TRBJ2-7; 14 nucleotides align to TRBD2. J lost 6 bases, V lost 6 bases, and 4 bases had no gene match. From germline, CDR1 is MNHEY and CDR2 SMNVEV (reference sequence). The CDR3 spans 14 residues. The CDR3 DNA follows: TGTGCCAGCAGCCCGGGACTAGCGGGAGTCGAGCAGTACTTC. Residues: CASSPGLAGVEQYF.

The chain joins TRBV7-3 to TRBJ1-6; 8 bases line up with TRBD1. Germline lookup yields CDR1 SGHTA and CDR2 FQGTGA. After removal of 9 bases from V and 5 bases from J, the junction contained 12 bases not matched to a gene. The CDR3 extends over 16 amino acids. CDR3 in amino acids: CASAGQGLRDNSPLHF. CDR3 DNA sequence: TGTGCCAGTGCTGGACAGGGATTGAGAGATAATTCACCCCTCCACTTT.

This chain's CDR3 is CASSYSRRAYEQYF. The CDR3 DNA reads as TGTGCCAGCAGTTACTCGCGCAGGGCCTACGAGCAGTACTTC. The genes are TRBV6-5 and TRBJ2-7, with D possibly TRBD1 on 5 matching bases. Germline lookup yields CDR1 MNHEY and CDR2 SVGAGI. The germline V and J ends were trimmed by 0 bases and 2 bases, with 8 bases remaining between them. The CDR3 is made up of 14 amino acids.

The rearrangement joins TRBV15 to TRBJ1-1; D is possibly TRBD1 (6 bases). The germline gives CDR1 LNHNV, CDR2 YYDKDF (reference sequence). Between the trimmed V and J ends, which lost 5 bases and 1 base, there was a span of 20 bases. The CDR3 length is 17 residues. CDR3 residues: CATSFPVPGTQNTEAFF. In nucleotides, the CDR3 is TGTGCCACCAGCTTCCCCGTCCCCGGGACACAGAACACTGAAGCTTTCTTT.

DNA for the CDR3: TGTGCCAGCAGTTCCCATGGGAGTAATCAGCCCCAGCATTTT. Its translation: CASSSHGSNQPQHF. The V and J genes are TRBV28 and TRBJ1-5; D is unclear. V dropped 4 bases and J dropped 4 bases, with 11 bases sitting between them. CDR1 is MDHEN and CDR2 is SYDVKM in the germline V gene. The CDR3 is 14 amino acids. The full variable domain, rest sourced from reference TRBV28 and TRBJ1-5, is DVKVTQSSRYLVKRTGEKVFLECVQDMDHENMFWYRQDPGLGLRLIYFSYDVKMKEKGDIPEGYSVSREKKERFSLILESASTNQTSMYLCASSSHGSNQPQHFGDGTRLSIL.

The V call is TRBV14, the J call TRBJ1-1; 10 bases are shared with TRBD1. Germline trimming cut 5 bases from V and 2 bases from J; bases unmatched to any gene: 8. This CDR3 comprises 16 residues. The germline V gene encodes CDR1 SGHDN and CDR2 FVKESK. The CDR3 loop reads CASSEPGTGVNTEAFF. The CDR3 bases are TGTGCCAGCAGCGAACCCGGGACAGGGGTTAACACTGAAGCTTTCTTT.

This chain uses TRBV18 with TRBJ1-5, with D hard to call. Trimming cost V 1 base and J 4 bases, with 20 bases left between them. The CDR3 has 18 amino acids. Germline-derived CDR1 and CDR2 are KGHSH and LQKENI. In DNA, the CDR3 is TGTGCCAGCTCACCACAATTCTTTGGGCCCGGCGGGAATCAGCCCCAGCATTTT. Translation: CASSPQFFGPGGNQPQHF.